The 11 T cell receptor beta chains in this list originate from one sample, sequenced in a study of cytomegalovirus exposure and HLA in healthy donors. PCR was performed using 60 Vbeta and 13 Jbeta primers. Method: immunoSEQ multiplex PCR; TCRdb's copy keeps in-frame clones and lacks some. The sample has about 120,000 clones, around 80% seen once. The sequencing input was PBMCs. These receptors all stem from a woman in her 40s in good health and CMV-seropositive.

V and J are TRBV7-3 and TRBJ2-2; the D gene is possibly TRBD2 (7 bases). The V gene's germline CDR1 is SGHTA and CDR2 FQGTGA. The CDR3 consists of 15 residues. With 0 bases removed from V and 6 bases from J, the gap between germline ends came to 11 bases. CDR3 amino acids: CASSLTGGGPGELFF. CDR3 sequence (DNA): TGTGCCAGCAGCTTAACGGGCGGGGGCCCCGGGGAGCTGTTTTTT.

V and J are TRBV7-2 and TRBJ2-1, with 8 bases matching TRBD2. This CDR3 is built from 16 residues. Germline loops: CDR1 SGHTA, CDR2 FQGNSA. J gave up 8 bases and V 1 base, and 10 bases lay outside the gene matches. The CDR3 reads CASSLGREGRLDEQFF. In DNA form, the CDR3 reads TGTGCCAGCAGCTTAGGACGGGAGGGCCGGTTGGATGAGCAGTTCTTC.

CDR3 residues: CASSERGSAYEQYF. CDR3 nucleotides: TGTGCCAGCAGTGAACGGGGAAGCGCCTACGAGCAGTACTTC. The chain has TRBV6-1 and TRBJ2-7; D is perhaps TRBD2 (5 bases). Germline V gives CDR1 MNHNS, CDR2 SASEGT. Trimming cost V 2 bases and J 2 bases, with 10 bases left between them. The length of the CDR3 is 14 residues.

The rearrangement links TRBV18 to TRBJ1-5; the D gene is possibly TRBD1 (5 bases). This CDR3 is 15 amino acids long. The V end was cut by 6 bases, the J end by 3 bases, with 15 bases between. Per the germline V gene, CDR1 is KGHSH and CDR2 is LQKENI. Here the CDR3 reads CASSRGRGDNQPQHF. The CDR3 coding sequence is TGTGCCAGCTCGCGTGGGAGGGGAGACAATCAGCCCCAGCATTTT.

The sample holds one count of this clone. The chain links TRBV15 to TRBJ1-5; D uncertain. Germline CDR1 is LNHNV and CDR2 is YYDKDF (reference sequence). This CDR3 region has 17 residues. Trimming took off 0 bases at V and 0 bases at J, with 12 bases between the two ends. For the CDR3, the DNA is TGTGCCACCAGCAGAGATCTTGGAGGATATAGCAATCAGCCCCAGCATTTT. Its protein is CATSRDLGGYSNQPQHF.

The chain is built from TRBV4-1 and TRBJ2-7, with TRBD2 identical over 7 bases. CDR1 is MGHRA, CDR2 YSYEKL, per germline. There are 16 residues in the CDR3. V dropped 0 bases and J dropped 2; count of bases not matched to a gene: 7. This chain's CDR3 is CASSQEETSLAYEQYF. In nucleotides, the CDR3 is TGCGCCAGCAGCCAAGAGGAGACTAGCCTGGCCTACGAGCAGTACTTC.

This sequence joins TRBV5-1 and TRBJ2-7; TRBD1 agrees at 8 bases. This CDR3 has 15 residues. V gave up 3 bases and J gave up 0 bases; unmatched junction bases: 5. Germline lookup yields CDR1 SGHRS and CDR2 YFSETQ. In DNA form, the CDR3 reads TGCGCCAGCAGCTCAGGGGGACAGGACTCCTACGAGCAGTACTTC. Protein: CASSSGGQDSYEQYF.

A word on this clone: Sequence at one end of the junction differs from germline and may be a read error. The genes are TRBV7-2 and TRBJ2-5, with 7 bases identical to TRBD1. Germline V gene lookup returns CDR1 SGHTA and CDR2 FQGNSA. This CDR3 is 16 amino acids long. CDR3 in DNA: TGTGCCAGCAGCCCAAGTCTGGGACAGATAAGAGAGCCCCAGTACTTC. The encoded protein is CASSPSLGQIREPQYF. The whole variable domain, remainder taken from reference TRBV7-2 and TRBJ2-5, is GAGVSQSPSNKVTEKGKDVELRCDPISGHTALYWYRQSLGQGLEFLIYFQGNSAPDKSGLPSDRFSAERTGGSVSTLTIQRTQQEDSAVYLCASSPSLGQIREPQYFGPGTRLLVL.

This chain joins TRBV2 and TRBJ1-5; 8 bases agree with TRBD1. The CDR3 has 14 amino acids. Germline V gives CDR1 SNHLY, CDR2 FYNNEI. V gave up 4 bases and J gave up 6 bases; unmatched junction bases: 5. CDR3 region: CASSGQGLGQPQHF. The DNA of the CDR3 is TGTGCCAGCAGTGGACAGGGGTTGGGTCAGCCCCAGCATTTT.

V usage is TRBV4-1 and J usage is TRBJ2-2, with TRBD2 identical over 12 bases. Trimming took 0 bases from V and 5 from J; bases not matched to a gene: 4. Germline CDR1 and CDR2: MGHRA and YSYEKL. The CDR3 length is 17 residues. The CDR3 DNA sequence: TGCGCCAGCAGCCAAGAGTCTAGCGGGAGGGGGACCGGGGAGCTGTTTTTT. It is translated as CASSQESSGRGTGELFF.

The table lists this clone with a count of one. This chain joins TRBV21-1 and TRBJ2-1; TRBD2 is the table's D call, not checked against the DNA. TRBV21-1 is a pseudogene segment. This CDR3 is built from 14 residues. CDR3 residues: CASSPRPGVPRQFF. The CDR3, as DNA: TGTGCCAGCAGCCCAAGGCCTGGAGTCCCCCGTCAGTTCTTC.